Listed below are T cell receptor beta chains from one sample, sequenced in a study of STAT5B mutations in CD4+ large granular lymphocyte leukemia. Profiling relied on immunoSEQ multiplex PCR, and the TCRdb table lists in-frame clones only, not all of them. The data contain approximately 19,000 clones, roughly three quarters of them singletons. What was sequenced was CD4+ T cells from blood buffy coats. The receptor set was obtained from a human donor in good health. Both conserved end residues are part of each CDR3. The D gene is left open where the match is weak. Expanded clones get a size class; other rows say once, few or many, or leave the size out.

D gene,J gene,V gene,clone size,CDR3 DNA,CDR3 protein
-,TRBJ2-7,TRBV7-9,-,TGTGCCAGCAGCTCGAGCAAAGGCGGGCGTCCCTACGAGCAGTACTTC,CASSSSKGGRPYEQYF
-,TRBJ1-5,TRBV19,-,TGTGCCAGTAAAAGGGAGGAAGTAGGCAATCAGCCCCAGCATTTT,CASKREEVGNQPQHF
-,TRBJ2-7,TRBV4-2,few,TGTGCCAGCAGCCACTCTACCGGGACCAACTACGAGCAGTACTTC,CASSHSTGTNYEQYF
-,TRBJ2-3,TRBV5-4,-,TGTGCCAGCAGACCCGGGTTTAGCACAGATACGCAGTATTTT,CASRPGFSTDTQYF
-,TRBJ2-1,TRBV10-2,-,TGCGCCAGCATCAACTTCGGACAGGGAGGGAATGAGCAGTTCTTC,CASINFGQGGNEQFF
-,TRBJ2-2,TRBV18,-,TGTGCCAGCTCAGAGGGGGTCACCGGGGAGCTGTTTTTT,CASSEGVTGELFF
-,TRBJ2-5,TRBV30,-,TGTGCCTGGAGTGTATGGGGCGAGACCCAGTACTTC,CAWSVWGETQYF
-,TRBJ1-5,TRBV30,few,TGTGCCTGGAGTCGGGGCGAGGATCAGCCCCAGCATTTT,CAWSRGEDQPQHF
TRBD1,TRBJ1-2,TRBV9,-,TGTGCCAGCAAGCTTACAACGGACAGGGGACATGGCTACACCTTC,CASKLTTDRGHGYTF
-,TRBJ1-4,TRBV7-8,once,TGTGCCAGCAACAATTGGACTCTAGGGGGGGAACTGTTTTTT,CASNNWTLGGELFF
-,TRBJ2-5,TRBV7-3,-,TGTGCCAGCAGCTTTAAGAGAGAAGAGACCCAGTACTTC,CASSFKREETQYF
TRBD1,TRBJ1-3,TRBV5-6,-,TGTGCCAGCAGCTTGGGGGACAGAGGAAACACCATATATTTT,CASSLGDRGNTIYF
TRBD2,TRBJ2-1,TRBV5-1,-,TGCGCCAGCAGCTCCGGGGAGGGGTACAATGAGCAGTTCTTC,CASSSGEGYNEQFF
TRBD2,TRBJ2-5,TRBV7-2,-,TGTGCCAGCAAAGGGGCGGGGGGGCCGACGGGCCAGACCCAGTACTTC,CASKGAGGPTGQTQYF
-,TRBJ2-6,TRBV18,-,TGTGCCAGCTCACCACCTCACGGCCACTCTGGGGCCAACGTCCTGACTTTC,CASSPPHGHSGANVLTF
-,TRBJ2-1,TRBV15,-,TGTGCCACCAGCAGAGGGTCGGGAGCAAATGAGCAGTTCTTC,CATSRGSGANEQFF
-,TRBJ1-1,TRBV27,-,TGTGCCAGCAGTTTTAGCGGGGGGACTGAAGCTTTCTTT,CASSFSGGTEAFF
-,TRBJ2-3,TRBV5-1,-,TGCGCCAGCAGCTTGGGCGGCACAGATACGCAGTATTTT,CASSLGGTDTQYF
TRBD1,TRBJ2-6,TRBV15,-,TGTGCCACCAGCAGAGGGACAGGGGGCCTTGGCGGGCCCAACGTCCTGACTTTC,CATSRGTGGLGGPNVLTF
-,TRBJ1-1,TRBV7-8,few,TGTGCCAGCAGCTTAGAGGGCAGGGCGATAGCTTTCTTT,CASSLEGRAIAFF
-,TRBJ1-1,TRBV5-6,-,TGTGCCAGCAGCTTGATGCGAGGGAACGCCTGGGACACTGAAGCTTTCTTT,CASSLMRGNAWDTEAFF
TRBD2,TRBJ2-7,TRBV29-1,-,TGCAGCGTCGGCGGGGGGGCGTCCTACGAGCAGTACTTC,CSVGGGASYEQYF
-,TRBJ2-5,TRBV15,-,TGTGCCACCAGCAGAGATCAACAGCAAGAGACCCAGTACTTC,CATSRDQQQETQYF
-,TRBJ1-1,TRBV2,-,TGTGCCAGCAGTGCCGACGGGCAGGGCACTGAAGCTTTCTTT,CASSADGQGTEAFF
TRBD1,TRBJ1-5,TRBV6-6,-,TGTGCCACCTGGGGGGGACAGGGGTACAATCAGCCCCAGCATTTT,CATWGGQGYNQPQHF
-,TRBJ1-4,TRBV19,-,TGTGCCAGTAGCCGAGTGGGGACGGATTCTAATGAAAAACTGTTTTTT,CASSRVGTDSNEKLFF
-,TRBJ2-3,TRBV6-1,-,TGTGCCAGCAGTGACCAATCGGGGGCAGATACGCAGTATTTT,CASSDQSGADTQYF
-,TRBJ2-3,TRBV11-2,-,TGTGCCAGCAGCTTACTTCTAGCGAGCACAGATACGCAGTATTTT,CASSLLLASTDTQYF
-,TRBJ2-7,TRBV5-6,-,TGTGCCAGCAGGGGAGCGAAAGGTGAGCAGTACTTC,CASRGAKGEQYF
TRBD2,TRBJ2-1,TRBV19,-,TGTGCCAGTAGTATAAGTGGGACTAGCAATGAGCAGTTCTTC,CASSISGTSNEQFF
-,TRBJ1-5,TRBV28,-,TGTGCCAGCAGTTCGCAGTCTGGCGTCGGGAGCAATCAGCCCCAGCATTTT,CASSSQSGVGSNQPQHF
-,TRBJ2-2,TRBV9,few,TGTGCCAGCAGCGTAGTCAGTGGCACCGGGGAGCTGTTTTTT,CASSVVSGTGELFF
-,TRBJ1-3,TRBV5-1,once,TGCGCCAGCAGCAAGGACAAGTCTGGAAACACCATATATTTT,CASSKDKSGNTIYF
-,TRBJ1-2,TRBV5-5,-,TGTGCCAGTCACCGGGCAGACTATGGCTACACCTTC,CASHRADYGYTF
-,TRBJ2-2,TRBV5-6,-,TGTGCCAGCAGCTTTTTTTATCGTTCGGTACAGTCCACCGGGGAGCTGTTTTTT,CASSFFYRSVQSTGELFF
TRBD1,TRBJ2-7,TRBV4-1,-,TGCGCCAGCAGCCTTCGACAGGGGGCCTACGAGCAGTACTTC,CASSLRQGAYEQYF
-,TRBJ1-4,TRBV7-2,once,TGTGCCAGCAGCTTAAGGGTGTGGGACCCTAATGAAAAACTGTTTTTT,CASSLRVWDPNEKLFF
-,TRBJ1-3,TRBV5-6,-,TGTGCCAGCAGCTTGGAGGTGGGGAACTCTGGAAACACCATATATTTT,CASSLEVGNSGNTIYF
-,TRBJ2-7,TRBV12-5,-,TGTGCTAGTGTTGGCGGGCCCAAGCGGTATGGGCAGTACTTC,CASVGGPKRYGQYF
TRBD1,TRBJ2-2,TRBV29-1,once,TGCAGCGTCGGGGAGCTAACAGGGGGGACCGGGGAGCTGTTTTTT,CSVGELTGGTGELFF
-,TRBJ2-1,TRBV5-8,-,TGTGCCAGCAGCACAGGGAGTGGTTTCAATGAGCAGTTCTTC,CASSTGSGFNEQFF
-,TRBJ2-7,TRBV2,-,TGTGCCAGCAGACGCAACTGGGGCTCCTACGAGCAGTACTTC,CASRRNWGSYEQYF
TRBD1,TRBJ1-6,TRBV27,-,TGTGCCAGCAGCCCCGTGAAGAGGGGGCCTTCACCCCTCCACTTT,CASSPVKRGPSPLHF
TRBD1,TRBJ1-2,TRBV5-1,-,TGCGCCAGCAGCAAGCGTGACAGGGGGTCCATCGGATACACCTTC,CASSKRDRGSIGYTF
-,TRBJ1-4,TRBV29-1,few,TGCAGCGTTGGAGGGAGAGGGGAGAGCCGGAAACTGTTTTTT,CSVGGRGESRKLFF
-,TRBJ2-3,TRBV18,few,TGTGCCAGCTCCCTAAGTGAAGATACGCAGTATTTT,CASSLSEDTQYF
-,TRBJ2-2,TRBV5-1,-,TGCGCCAGCAGCTTGGATAACACCGGGGAGCTGTTTTTT,CASSLDNTGELFF
TRBD1,TRBJ2-2,TRBV5-5,few,TGTGCCAGCAGCTCTTCGACAGGGGGTAGGACCGGGGAGCTGTTTTTT,CASSSSTGGRTGELFF
-,TRBJ2-3,TRBV9,-,TGTGCCAGCAGCGTAGAGAGCTGGGCTCAGGGGATCATAGGAGATACGCAGTATTTT,CASSVESWAQGIIGDTQYF
-,TRBJ1-6,TRBV19,-,TGTGCCAGTAGTCTATCATTAAGGGATTCACCCCTCCACTTT,CASSLSLRDSPLHF
TRBD1,TRBJ2-7,TRBV7-9,-,TGTGCCAGCAGCGGCCGGGACAGGGGTATCGACGAGCAGTACTTC,CASSGRDRGIDEQYF